These 21 T cell receptor beta chains came from one sample sequenced in a study of blood T cells in healthy people across ages. Primers used in a second PCR of about 7 to 12 cycles were a sample-barcoded 5' primer and a J-beta primer mix. TCRdb used MiXCR to reprocess the 5' RACE reads, holding one entry per CDR3 protein. This table has 800,000 to 900,000 distinct CDR3 sequences, approximately 67% appearing once. Sequenced: blood. Every receptor here comes from a man between 25 and 39 years old in good health.

The chain recombines TRBV29-1 with TRBJ1-2, with 7 positions matching TRBD1. V lost 6 bases to trimming and J lost 1 base; unmatched junction nucleotides: 11. CDR1 is SQVTM, CDR2 ANQGSEA, per germline. This CDR3 region has 15 residues. Written as DNA, the CDR3 is TGCAGCGTGTGGGATAATCAGGGGGTTAACTATGGCTACACCTTC. Translating it yields CSVWDNQGVNYGYTF.

This rearrangement joins TRBV7-3 to TRBJ1-2; 8 positions match TRBD1. The CDR3 has 14 residues. Germline V lookup: CDR1 SGHTA, CDR2 FQGTGA. V trimming: 4 bases; J trimming: 4 bases; junction bases outside the gene matches: 5. The CDR3 loop reads CASSSADRAYGYTF. CDR3 in DNA: TGTGCCAGCAGCTCGGCGGACAGGGCCTATGGCTACACCTTC.

This clonotype was recorded a few times. The V call is TRBV4-2, the J call TRBJ2-3; no definite D call. V lost 4 bases to trimming and J lost 4 bases, with 9 bases between them. There are 13 residues in the CDR3. CDR1 LGHNA and CDR2 YNFKEQ come from the germline V gene. CDR3 in DNA: TGTGCCAGCAGCCCGCCCCCGTCAGATACGCAGTATTTT. It is translated as CASSPPPSDTQYF.

V and J are TRBV21-1 and TRBJ2-4; no DNA check was done on the table's D call, TRBD2. TRBV21-1 is labeled a pseudogene. The CDR3 consists of 19 residues. CDR3 residues: CASSKGPLAGPLAKNIQYF. CDR3 bases: TGTGCCAGCAGCAAAGGGCCGCTAGCGGGGCCCCTAGCCAAAAACATTCAGTACTTC.

The chain links TRBV9 to TRBJ2-7; 7 bases are shared with TRBD2. Germline V gene data show CDR1 as SGDLS and CDR2 as YYNGEE. The CDR3 sequence is 15 residues long. Losses at the gene ends were 7 bases for V and 0 bases for J; bases not matched to a gene: 10. For the CDR3, the DNA is TGTGCCAGCGGCGAGAGCGGGGCTCCCTCCTACGAGCAGTACTTC. Translation: CASGESGAPSYEQYF.

This clonotype was picked up a small number of times. V and J are TRBV27 and TRBJ2-5; 8 bases align to TRBD1. This CDR3 contains 15 residues. V shed 3 bases and J 2 bases; nucleotides not matched to a gene: 5. From germline, CDR1 is MNHEY and CDR2 SMNVEV (reference sequence). CDR3 bases: TGTGCCAGCAGTTTCCGAACAGGGGGACAAGAGACCCAGTACTTC. Residues: CASSFRTGGQETQYF.

This clonotype has only one observation. The rearrangement links TRBV7-6 to TRBJ2-1, with 7 positions matching TRBD1. Trimming cost V 4 bases and J 6 bases; bases outside gene matches: 15. The CDR3 runs 17 residues. Germline V lookup: CDR1 SGHVS, CDR2 FNYEAQ. The DNA for the CDR3 is TGTGCCAGCAGCTCCCGCTTTAGCAGGGGGTCGAGCAATGAGCAGTTCTTC. Translating it yields CASSSRFSRGSSNEQFF. Looking up the rest from reference TRBV7-6 and TRBJ2-1 gives the full variable domain: GAGVSQSPRYKVTKRGQDVALRCDPISGHVSLYWYRQALGQGPEFLTYFNYEAQQDKSGLPNDRFSAERPEGSISTLTIQRTEQRDSAMYRCASSSRFSRGSSNEQFFGPGTRLTVL.

The V gene is TRBV7-9, the J gene TRBJ1-1; D is unclear. Deletions cut 5 bases from V and 2 bases from J, with 9 bases between. This CDR3 region has 13 residues. Germline V gene sequence: CDR1 SEHNR, CDR2 FQNEAQ (reference sequence). In DNA form, the CDR3 reads TGTGCCAGCAGCGTACCCCTCAACACTGAAGCTTTCTTT. Its translation: CASSVPLNTEAFF.

This clonotype was observed a single time. The chain has TRBV20-1 and TRBJ1-1, with unresolved D. The CDR3 is made up of 14 amino acids. Deletions cut 5 bases from V and 0 bases from J, with 13 bases between. Germline V gene lookup returns CDR1 DFQATT and CDR2 SNEGSKA (reference sequence). The CDR3 loop is CSAGPGNMNTEAFF. The CDR3 DNA is TGCAGTGCTGGACCGGGAAATATGAACACTGAAGCTTTCTTT.

Of note for this clonotype: One end of the junction is discordant with germline, which a read error may explain. The V call is TRBV6-1, the J call TRBJ2-7; weak D call: TRBD2 (6 bases). Germline V gene data show CDR1 as MNHNS and CDR2 as SASEGT. CDR3 length: 13 amino acids. The CDR3 loop reads CASSGGVSYERYF. The DNA for the CDR3 is TGTGCCAGCTCAGGCGGGGTTTCCTACGAGCGGTACTTC.

This clonotype was detected a few times. The J gene is TRBJ2-7, the V gene TRBV12-3 or TRBV12-4; TRBD1 matches at 12 bases. The CDR3 sequence is 14 residues long. The J segment lost 4 bases and the V segment lost 6 bases, leaving 4 bases of the junction unmatched. The CDR3 protein is CASSGTGGIYEQYF. The CDR3 region has the DNA TGTGCCAGCAGCGGGACAGGGGGCATTTACGAGCAGTACTTC.

The chain links TRBV7-3 to TRBJ2-1; D may match TRBD1 or TRBD2 (5 bases each). CDR1 is SGHTA and CDR2 is FQGTGA in the germline V gene. CDR3 size: 17 residues. The V end lost 2 bases, the J end lost 9 bases, and 23 bases lay between the germline ends. In DNA, the CDR3 is TGTGCCAGCAGCTTAGCGGTCACCGGGACCCCCATGGGTGAGCAGTTCTTC. Its translation is CASSLAVTGTPMGEQFF.

This clonotype appeared a few times. CDR3 nucleotide sequence: TGTGCCAGCAACTTAGGGGACCCCGGAAGAGAGCAGTACTTC. Translated: CASNLGDPGREQYF. The gene calls are TRBV9 and TRBJ2-4; possibly TRBD1 or TRBD2 for D (5 bases each). V lost 6 bases to trimming and J lost 13 bases, with 23 bases between them. Per the germline V gene, CDR1 is SGDLS and CDR2 is YYNGEE. The CDR3 sequence is 14 residues long.

The gene calls are TRBV20-1 and TRBJ2-3; 8 bases fit TRBD2. Trimming removed 5 bases from V and 2 bases from J; junction bases left unmatched: 9. This CDR3 comprises 15 residues. Germline V gene sequence: CDR1 DFQATT, CDR2 SNEGSKA (reference sequence). The DNA of the CDR3 is TGCAGTGCTGGGAAAGGGCGGGGGGACACAGATACGCAGTATTTT. Amino acids: CSAGKGRGDTDTQYF.

The chain has TRBV27 and TRBJ1-2; possible D gene TRBD1, 5 bases. The CDR3 runs to 15 residues. Per germline, CDR1 MNHEY and CDR2 SMNVEV (reference sequence). The V end was cut by 0 bases, the J end by 8 bases, with 16 bases between. CDR3 loop: CASSLSGLRGEGYTF. CDR3 DNA sequence: TGTGCCAGCAGTTTATCGGGCCTCCGAGGGGAGGGCTACACCTTC.

The genes are TRBV5-1 and TRBJ2-3; 8 positions match TRBD1. V lost 0 bases, J lost 4 bases, and 7 bases stayed unmatched. Germline V gene lookup returns CDR1 SGHRS and CDR2 YFSETQ. This CDR3 has 16 residues. CDR3 amino acids: CASSLVRDRYSDTQYF. The CDR3 nucleotides are TGCGCCAGCAGCTTGGTCCGGGACAGGTATTCAGATACGCAGTATTTT.

This clonotype was observed a handful of times. V is TRBV7-9 and J is TRBJ2-5; tentatively, D is TRBD1 (6 bases). The ends were cut back, 3 bases at V and 1 base at J, with 9 bases in the middle. Germline lookup yields CDR1 SEHNR and CDR2 FQNEAQ (reference sequence). The CDR3 length is 14 residues. CDR3 DNA sequence: TGTGCCAGCAGCTTGACAGGAATCCAAGAGACCCAGTACTTC. This translates into CASSLTGIQETQYF.

The genes are TRBV2 and TRBJ2-1; 10 positions agree with TRBD1. The CDR3 is made up of 15 amino acids. V shed 7 bases, J shed 7 bases, and the junction held 10 bases outside the gene matches. The germline gives CDR1 SNHLY, CDR2 FYNNEI. The CDR3 nucleotides read TGTGCCAGCACCGAGGGACAGGGGCTTTTGAATGAGCAGTTCTTC. As protein: CASTEGQGLLNEQFF.

The rearrangement joins TRBV4-3 to TRBJ1-1; 10 positions match TRBD1. V dropped 1 base and J dropped 5; count of bases not matched to a gene: 7. Germline assignment: CDR1 LGHNA and CDR2 YSLEER. The CDR3 is 16 residues long. The CDR3 bases are TGCGCCAGCAGCCAAGGGACAGGGGGAGGGCGGACTGAAGCTTTCTTT. It specifies CASSQGTGGGRTEAFF.

This rearrangement joins TRBV9 to TRBJ2-7; 10 bases align to TRBD1. CDR1 is SGDLS, CDR2 YYNGEE, per germline. The CDR3 runs to 16 residues. J lost 2 bases, V lost 4 bases, and 9 bases had no gene match. In DNA form, the CDR3 reads TGTGCCAGCAGCCATCCCTCTGACAGGGGGCCCTACGAGCAGTACTTC. It is translated as CASSHPSDRGPYEQYF.

This clonotype has ten or more counts. The V and J genes are TRBV9 and TRBJ1-1; unclear D gene. CDR1 and CDR2 (germline): SGDLS, YYNGEE. CDR3 length: 14 amino acids. Trimming removed 0 bases from V and 10 bases from J, with 16 bases in between. DNA for the CDR3: TGTGCCAGCAGCGTAGGAGGTGGGCTCCCGGGAGCTTTCTTT. Translation gives CASSVGGGLPGAFF.